The 10 T cell receptor beta chains listed next were all sequenced from one sample in a study of CD49a tissue-resident CD8 T cells in human skin. Using immunoSEQ multiplex PCR, the repertoire was profiled, and TCRdb retains in-frame clones only, with some absent. The sample has approximately 1,400 clones, around 70% seen once. What was sequenced was CLA- CD8+ effector memory T cells sorted from blood. These receptors were obtained from a human donor in good health.

The chain recombines TRBV10-3 with TRBJ1-2; a possible D gene is TRBD1 (5 bases). Trimming stripped 3 bases from V and 6 bases from J, with 11 bases between. The CDR3 loop spans 13 amino acids. Per the germline V gene, CDR1 is ENHRY and CDR2 is SYGVKD. This CDR3 is CAISDRGGDGYTF. The CDR3 DNA follows: TGTGCCATCAGTGATCGGGGGGGGGATGGCTACACCTTC.

This clone has only a few counts. V usage is TRBV6-5 and J usage is TRBJ2-6, with a tentative D call TRBD2 (5 bases). The CDR3 sequence is 15 residues long. Trimming took off 0 bases at V and 2 bases at J, with 5 bases between the two ends. From germline, CDR1 is MNHEY and CDR2 SVGAGI. The DNA of the CDR3 is TGTGCCAGCAGTTACTCCGGGACTGGGGCCAACGTCCTGACTTTC. It specifies CASSYSGTGANVLTF.

The V gene is TRBV4-2, the J gene TRBJ2-2, with 8 positions matching TRBD1. The germline CDR1 and CDR2 sequences are LGHNA and YNFKEQ. V shed 1 base, J shed 6 bases, and the junction held 7 bases outside the gene matches. This CDR3 contains 16 residues. CDR3 sequence reads: CASSQAPTGDAGELFF. The CDR3 region has the DNA TGTGCCAGCAGCCAAGCCCCGACAGGGGACGCCGGGGAGCTGTTTTTT.

The gene calls are TRBV25-1 and TRBJ2-1, with D perhaps matching TRBD1 (6 bases). This CDR3 contains 17 residues. V was shortened by 3 bases and J by 0 bases, with 15 bases between the two germline ends. In germline, CDR1 is MGHDK, CDR2 SYGVNS. In DNA form, the CDR3 reads TGTGCCAGCAGTGATGGGGACACCACTCACTCCTACAATGAGCAGTTCTTC. The encoded protein is CASSDGDTTHSYNEQFF.

CDR3 in amino acids: CAWSVFGGVGEKLFF. As DNA, the CDR3 is TGTGCCTGGAGTGTATTCGGGGGGGTCGGGGAAAAACTGTTTTTT. The V call is TRBV30, the J call TRBJ1-4; D perhaps matches TRBD1 (5 bases). The CDR3 spans 15 residues. Germline loops: CDR1 GTSNPN, CDR2 SVGIG (reference sequence). Trimming cost V 0 bases and J 8 bases, with 16 bases left between them.

CDR3 residues: CASSVVSSGLRTDTQYF. As DNA, the CDR3 is TGTGCCAGCAGCGTAGTGAGTAGCGGGCTCCGGACAGATACGCAGTATTTT. The chain carries TRBV9 and TRBJ2-3, with 7 bases aligning to TRBD2. CDR1 and CDR2 (germline): SGDLS, YYNGEE. Trimming cost V 0 bases and J 3 bases; bases outside gene matches: 10. The CDR3 totals 17 residues.

The chain joins TRBV6-1 to TRBJ1-6; unclear D gene. Per germline, CDR1 MNHNS and CDR2 SASEGT. The CDR3 is 14 residues long. Trimming removed 3 bases from V and 7 bases from J, with 10 bases in between. CDR3 sequence reads: CASSDSVENSPLHF. CDR3 DNA sequence: TGTGCCAGCAGTGATTCGGTGGAGAATTCACCCCTCCACTTT.

V usage is TRBV27 and J usage is TRBJ2-1, with a weak D call TRBD2 (6 bases). Trimming stripped 3 bases from V and 8 bases from J, with 17 bases between. CDR1 is MNHEY and CDR2 is SMNVEV in the germline V gene (reference sequence). The CDR3 has 15 residues. The CDR3 region is CASSLSWRVPDEQFF. The CDR3 region has the DNA TGTGCCAGCAGTTTGAGTTGGAGGGTTCCGGATGAGCAGTTCTTC.

This clone is large in the sample. This chain links TRBV6-1 with TRBJ2-7, with 7 bases that match TRBD1. The CDR3 spans 15 residues. V trimming: 2 bases; J trimming: 5 bases; junction bases outside the gene matches: 9. Germline V CDR1 and CDR2: MNHNS, SASEGT. In DNA, the CDR3 is TGTGCCAGCAGTGAAACCGACGACAGGGCGCACGAGCAGTACTTC. This translates into CASSETDDRAHEQYF.

CDR3: CASSDSESTDTQYF. The DNA for the CDR3 is TGTGCCAGCAGTGATAGCGAATCCACAGATACGCAGTATTTT. The rearrangement joins TRBV6-4 to TRBJ2-3, with D tentatively TRBD2 (5 bases). The CDR3 runs to 14 residues. V was cut by 3 bases and J by 2 bases, with 9 bases left in between. Germline lookup yields CDR1 MRHNA and CDR2 SNTAGT.